This passage covers 23 T cell receptor beta chains from one sample sequenced in a study of early T cells in non-severe SARS-CoV-2 infection. TCRdb independently ran MiXCR on the 5' RACE reads; one entry per CDR3 protein. The top ten hold around 1.1% of the sample, which has approximately 79,000 distinct CDR3 sequences, about 13% seen once. Sequencing was done on a sample of whole blood. Every receptor here comes from an adult who was a healthcare worker with PCR-confirmed SARS-CoV-2 infection or an uninfected control (not recorded which).

The chain combines TRBV9 with TRBJ1-3; D unresolved. This CDR3 contains 15 residues. The germline V gene encodes CDR1 SGDLS and CDR2 YYNGEE. Trimming removed 0 bases at V and 0 bases at J, with 7 bases between. In DNA form, the CDR3 reads TGTGCCAGCAGCGTAGGGGCTGCCTCTGGAAACACCATATATTTT. Amino acids: CASSVGAASGNTIYF.

J is TRBJ1-2 and V is TRBV7-2; D ambiguous. The V and J ends lost 0 bases and 7 bases respectively, with 6 bases between them. The CDR3 has 12 residues. The germline V gene encodes CDR1 SGHTA and CDR2 FQGNSA. The CDR3 nucleotides read TGTGCCAGCAGCTTAGCCCTGGCTGGCTACACCTTC. This codes for CASSLALAGYTF. The whole variable domain, filled in from reference TRBV7-2 and TRBJ1-2, reads GAGVSQSPSNKVTEKGKDVELRCDPISGHTALYWYRQSLGQGLEFLIYFQGNSAPDKSGLPSDRFSAERTGGSVSTLTIQRTQQEDSAVYLCASSLALAGYTFGSGTRLTVV.

The chain recombines TRBV27 with TRBJ2-7, with 8 positions matching TRBD2. Germline assignment: CDR1 MNHEY and CDR2 SMNVEV (reference sequence). The CDR3 runs 13 residues. V was clipped by 5 bases and J by 3 bases; unmatched bases: 3. Here the CDR3 reads CASSEAGVYEQYF. The CDR3 nucleotides are TGTGCCAGCAGTGAAGCGGGGGTCTACGAGCAGTACTTC.

The sample holds a few counts of this clonotype. The chain is built from TRBV29-1 and TRBJ2-3; 9 bases agree with TRBD2. CDR3 length: 15 amino acids. The ends lost 4 bases at V and 3 bases at J; junction bases unmatched: 8. Germline CDR1 reads SQVTM; CDR2 reads ANQGSEA. CDR3 in amino acids: CSVVGLAGRTDTQYF. CDR3 bases: TGCAGCGTTGTAGGTCTAGCGGGACGGACAGATACGCAGTATTTT.

The chain combines TRBV11-2 with TRBJ2-2, with TRBD2 as a possible D gene (5 bases). In germline, CDR1 is SGHAT, CDR2 FQNNGV. V gave up 1 base and J gave up 3 bases, with 9 bases separating them. CDR3 length: 15 residues. In DNA, the CDR3 is TGTGCCAGCAGCTTAGCGGGGAAGGACACCGGGGAGCTGTTTTTT. It translates to CASSLAGKDTGELFF.

This clonotype has only a few counts. This chain links TRBV20-1 with TRBJ2-7; 8 positions agree with TRBD2. V lost 0 bases and J lost 3; bases outside the gene matches: 4. The germline V gene encodes CDR1 DFQATT and CDR2 SNEGSKA (reference sequence). The CDR3 is 14 amino acids. The DNA of the CDR3 is TGCAGTGCTAGAGATAGTACTAGCGGCTACGAGCAGTACTTC. Translation: CSARDSTSGYEQYF.

This clonotype was observed a few times. The chain joins TRBV5-1 to TRBJ2-4; 15 bases map to TRBD2. Germline V gene sequence: CDR1 SGHRS, CDR2 YFSETQ. This CDR3 contains 18 residues. Trimming removed 4 bases from V and 7 bases from J; junction bases left unmatched: 12. The CDR3 bases are TGCGCCAGCAGCCAGACCGGGACTAGCGGGAGGATGGATAACATTCAGTACTTC. Residues: CASSQTGTSGRMDNIQYF.

This clonotype was seen a few times. V and J are TRBV5-1 and TRBJ1-1, with 10 bases fitting TRBD1. The V gene end was trimmed by 2 bases and the J gene end by 6 bases; junction bases not matched to a gene: 4. CDR1 is SGHRS, CDR2 YFSETQ, per germline. This CDR3 has 14 amino acids. For the CDR3, the DNA is TGCGCCAGCAGCTTCGACAGGGGGCGGCCTGAAGCTTTCTTT. Translated: CASSFDRGRPEAFF.

The chain uses TRBV20-1 and TRBJ2-1; TRBD2 agrees at 14 bases. In germline, CDR1 is DFQATT, CDR2 SNEGSKA (reference sequence). V shed 2 bases, J shed 7 bases, and the junction held 7 bases outside the gene matches. This CDR3 is built from 16 residues. The CDR3 region has the DNA TGCAGTGCTAGACACCCGGGACTAGCGGGAGAAAATGAGCAGTTCTTC. It codes for CSARHPGLAGENEQFF.

The V gene is TRBV11-2, the J gene TRBJ2-7; D remains ambiguous. The V end was cut by 0 bases, the J end by 4 bases, with 10 bases between. The germline V gene encodes CDR1 SGHAT and CDR2 FQNNGV. The CDR3 length is 14 residues. This CDR3 reads CASSLERGAYEQYF. The DNA of the CDR3 is TGTGCCAGCAGCTTAGAAAGAGGCGCTTACGAGCAGTACTTC.

This clonotype was counted a few times. J is TRBJ1-5 and V is TRBV6-1, with 7 bases that match TRBD1. This CDR3 contains 16 residues. Germline V gene sequence: CDR1 MNHNS, CDR2 SASEGT. Germline trimming cut 6 bases from V and 4 bases from J; bases unmatched to any gene: 12. The DNA for the CDR3 is TGTGCCAGCAGGAGGACAGGAATGATTCGAAATCAGCCCCAGCATTTT. Translated, it gives CASRRTGMIRNQPQHF.

This clonotype showed up many times. The chain uses TRBV12-3 or TRBV12-4 and TRBJ2-5; 8 positions agree with TRBD1. The ends lost 8 bases at V and 5 bases at J; junction bases unmatched: 10. The CDR3 totals 14 residues. In DNA form, the CDR3 reads TGTGCCAGCGGACTGACAGGGGTTGAGGAGACCCAGTACTTC. Protein sequence: CASGLTGVEETQYF.

The V and J genes are TRBV6-2 or TRBV6-3 and TRBJ2-1; 7 positions agree with TRBD1. The J segment lost 6 bases and the V segment lost 2 bases, leaving 7 bases of the junction unmatched. Germline lookup yields CDR1 MNHEY and CDR2 SVGEGT. This CDR3 has 15 amino acids. CDR3 protein: CASSYAGTAGNEQFF. CDR3 bases: TGTGCCAGCAGTTACGCCGGGACAGCAGGCAATGAGCAGTTCTTC.

V usage is TRBV27 and J usage is TRBJ2-1, with 7 bases identical to TRBD1. The CDR3 length is 14 residues. Germline V gene lookup returns CDR1 MNHEY and CDR2 SMNVEV (reference sequence). The ends lost 5 bases at V and 7 bases at J; junction bases unmatched: 8. The CDR3 region is CASSLMTGTNEQFF. Written as DNA, the CDR3 is TGTGCCAGCAGTCTAATGACAGGGACGAATGAGCAGTTCTTC.

This clonotype was detected many times. The gene calls are TRBV7-6 and TRBJ2-3; D remains unclear. Germline V lookup: CDR1 SGHVS, CDR2 FNYEAQ. Trimming took off 1 base at V and 3 bases at J, with 8 bases between the two ends. The CDR3 extends over 14 amino acids. In DNA, the CDR3 is TGTGCCAGCAGCTTAGATGGCCGAACAGATACGCAGTATTTT. This codes for CASSLDGRTDTQYF.

This clonotype has more than one count but fewer than ten. The chain employs TRBV2 and TRBJ2-1, with TRBD2 identical over 11 bases. The CDR3 spans 15 residues. Germline lookup yields CDR1 SNHLY and CDR2 FYNNEI. After removal of 11 bases from V and 2 bases from J, the junction contained 8 bases not matched to a gene. The CDR3 here is CAGTASGGPYNEQFF. In DNA form, the CDR3 reads TGTGCCGGGACTGCTAGCGGGGGGCCCTACAATGAGCAGTTCTTC.

V and J are TRBV29-1 and TRBJ2-5; 7 bases fit TRBD2. V lost 7 bases and J lost 7; bases outside the gene matches: 12. The length of the CDR3 is 13 residues. Germline CDR1 reads SQVTM; CDR2 reads ANQGSEA. The chain's CDR3 is CSAHGGRAATQYF. The DNA for the CDR3 is TGCAGCGCCCACGGGGGGAGGGCCGCGACCCAGTACTTC.

The rearrangement uses TRBV6-2 or TRBV6-3 and TRBJ2-1, with 10 bases that match TRBD2. Germline V gene data show CDR1 as MNHEY and CDR2 as SVGEGT. V was pared by 5 bases and J by 8 bases, with 12 bases of the junction left unmatched. The CDR3 runs to 16 residues. The CDR3 loop reads CASSPYLAGVRDEQFF. The CDR3 DNA reads TGTGCCAGCAGTCCCTACCTAGCGGGAGTCCGGGATGAGCAGTTCTTC.

The chain uses TRBV7-2 and TRBJ2-3; 8 nucleotides line up with TRBD2. CDR1 SGHTA and CDR2 FQGNSA come from the germline V gene. With 1 base clipped from V and 2 bases from J, the junction kept 11 bases outside the gene matches. This CDR3 has 18 amino acids. The CDR3, as DNA: TGTGCCAGCAGCTTAGAGGGACTAGTCTTGCTACTCACAGATACGCAGTATTTT. Protein sequence: CASSLEGLVLLLTDTQYF.

This chain connects TRBV29-1 to TRBJ2-7; the match to TRBD1 covers 8 bases. Trimming removed 7 bases from V and 2 bases from J; junction bases left unmatched: 7. From germline, CDR1 is SQVTM and CDR2 ANQGSEA. The CDR3 contains 13 residues. In nucleotides, the CDR3 is TGCAGCGCGTGGGGACAGGTACCCTACGAGCAGTACTTC. Translation gives CSAWGQVPYEQYF.

This clonotype has more than one count but fewer than ten. The rearrangement links TRBV28 to TRBJ2-7, with 7 bases aligning to TRBD1. The germline gives CDR1 MDHEN, CDR2 SYDVKM. CDR3 size: 14 residues. With 4 bases clipped from V and 6 bases from J, the junction kept 9 bases outside the gene matches. In DNA, the CDR3 is TGTGCCAGCAGTTCCGGAACAGGGGAGAGCGAGCAGTACTTC. Its translation is CASSSGTGESEQYF.

A few counts support this clonotype. The chain has TRBV11-2 and TRBJ2-5; 10 nucleotides match TRBD1. J gave up 9 bases and V 8 bases, and 9 bases lay outside the gene matches. The CDR3 consists of 13 residues. Per the germline V gene, CDR1 is SGHAT and CDR2 is FQNNGV. In nucleotides, the CDR3 is TGTGCCAGCCGGACCGGGACAGGGGCCCCCCAGTACTTC. This translates into CASRTGTGAPQYF.

This clonotype was detected only a few times. This sequence joins TRBV20-1 and TRBJ1-5; no clear D. Per the germline V gene, CDR1 is DFQATT and CDR2 is SNEGSKA (reference sequence). V lost 5 bases, J lost 0 bases, and 14 bases lay in between. The CDR3 runs 15 residues. The CDR3 DNA is TGCAGTGCTGGAAGACCTCTCACTAGCAATCAGCCCCAGCATTTT. It encodes CSAGRPLTSNQPQHF.